This TCR beta chain was identified during a study of cytomegalovirus exposure and HLA in healthy donors. The junction had 15 bases not matched to a gene; V was cut back by 5 bases and J by 5 bases. The length of the CDR3 is 18 residues. The primer mix had 60 Vbeta and 13 Jbeta primers. Only in-frame clones appear in the TCRdb table, and some are missing; sequencing was by immunoSEQ multiplex PCR. This repertoire comprises tens of thousands of clones; its ten largest clones make up about 5.5%. This clonotype originated in a girl between 10 and 17 years old in good health and CMV-seropositive. The sample taken for sequencing was PBMCs. The chain joins TRBV5-3 to TRBJ1-5; 11 bases align to TRBD1. TRBV5-3 has ORF status, its function being uncertain. CDR3 nucleotides: TGTGCCAGAAGTGGCCGGGACAGGGGGGATTTTGGGTATCAGCCCCAGCATTTT. It yields the protein CARSGRDRGDFGYQPQHF.